This T cell receptor (beta chain) is drawn from a study of T-cell reconstitution after alpha-beta-depleted transplantation in children. Study-wide findings and caveats: Newly produced T cells mostly provided counts and TCRbeta diversity after one year, as hyperexpanded clones declined. Several hundred rapidly expanded clones from non-depleted graft cells reportedly supplied alpha-beta T cells about two months post-transplant. Diversity of TCRbeta at day 60 was high in some patients, arising from surviving recipient T cells and thymic progenitors.

This clonotype came up a few times. Its antigen is not known. Trimming took 2 bases from V and 10 from J, leaving 27 bases between them. Germline CDR1 is SGHAT and CDR2 is FQNNGV. This CDR3 contains 18 residues. For TCRbeta, the library was prepared with unique molecular identifiers. TCRdb recomputed calls from the PCR reads with MiXCR, one row per CDR3 protein. The sample has roughly 120,000 distinct CDR3 sequences, 10% to 13% seen once. The chain combines TRBV11-2 with TRBJ2-1, with D tentatively TRBD1 or TRBD2 (6 bases each). This sequence originates from a boy under 10 years old with acute lymphoblastic leukemia, due to receive a stem cell transplant. This sample comprised PBMCs, obtained before TCRalphabeta/CD19-depleted stem cell transplant. CDR3: CASSLTPGGRLGRGEQFF. The DNA of the CDR3 is TGTGCCAGCAGCTTAACCCCTGGGGGGCGACTAGGGCGAGGAGAGCAGTTCTTC.